The 21 T cell receptor beta chains below all came from one sample that was sequenced in a study of T cells in Graves' hyperthyroidism and ophthalmopathy. Template material for amplifying TCR beta CDR3 regions consisted of RNA transcripts. Primed by the HTBI set, a first-round RT-PCR was run on the TCR CDR3. TCRdb redid the calling of the multiplex PCR reads with MiXCR, one entry per CDR3 protein. The sample carries about 400,000 distinct CDR3 sequences, about an eighth recorded once. Sample: blood. The receptors here all came from a man aged 50-59 years with Graves' ophthalmopathy.

Points on this clonotype: A read error may produce the germline difference seen at one junction end. V is TRBV5-5 and J is TRBJ2-4, with D possibly matching TRBD2 (7 bases). This CDR3 comprises 15 residues. CDR1 and CDR2 (germline): SGHKS, YYEKEE (reference sequence). DNA for the CDR3: TGTGCCAGCAGGCGACCGGGGGCAGGCGGGGGCATTCAGTGCTTC. Residues: CASRRPGAGGGIQCF.

In its sample, this clonotype was seen many times. The chain has TRBV20-1 and TRBJ2-7; 11 bases are shared with TRBD2. The trim removed 1 base at V and 2 bases at J, leaving 4 bases unmatched. The CDR3 sequence is 15 residues long. The germline V gene has CDR1 DFQATT and CDR2 SNEGSKA (reference sequence). CDR3 sequence: CSARVLAGVPYEQYF. As DNA, the CDR3 is TGCAGTGCTAGAGTACTAGCGGGAGTTCCCTACGAGCAGTACTTC.

There are many counts of this clonotype. V usage is TRBV20-1 and J usage is TRBJ2-7; weak D call: TRBD2 (5 bases). CDR1 and CDR2 from the germline V gene are DFQATT and SNEGSKA (reference sequence). This CDR3 is 11 amino acids long. V lost 5 bases to trimming and J lost 2 bases, with 7 bases between them. CDR3 sequence reads: CSAPGAYEQYF. CDR3 bases: TGCAGTGCTCCCGGGGCCTACGAGCAGTACTTC.

On this clonotype: This may be a read error: a much more frequent sequence differs by one nucleotide. V gene TRBV7-9 combines with J gene TRBJ2-5; unclear D gene. This CDR3 has 15 amino acids. Germline V gene lookup returns CDR1 SEHNR and CDR2 FQNEAQ (reference sequence). In DNA form, the CDR3 reads TGTGTCAGCAGTTCGGCCGGTCCCCCCTACGAGACCCAGTACTTC. Encoded protein: CVSSSAGPPYETQYF.

Worth noting for this clonotype: This sequence may be a read error, since a much larger clone differs from it by one base. The chain is built from TRBV2 and TRBJ1-3, with 9 nucleotides matching TRBD1. This CDR3 region has 17 residues. Per the germline V gene, CDR1 is SNHLY and CDR2 is FYNNEI. The CDR3 DNA sequence: TGTGCCAGCACCACGGGACAGGGCCGTTTCTCTGGAAACACCACATATTTT. Protein product: CASTTGQGRFSGNTTYF.

This clonotype was seen many times. The V call is TRBV3-1, the J call TRBJ2-5; no clear D gene. The V end lost 0 bases, the J end lost 5 bases, and 4 bases lay between the germline ends. The length of the CDR3 is 12 residues. The V gene's germline CDR1 is LGHDT and CDR2 YNNKEL (reference sequence). CDR3 residues: CASSQETETQYF. The CDR3 nucleotides read TGTGCCAGCAGCCAAGAAACGGAGACCCAGTACTTC.

This clonotype was counted at least ten times. V is TRBV5-8 and J is TRBJ2-5; 13 bases fit TRBD2. The CDR3 totals 15 residues. The trim removed 4 bases at V and 3 bases at J, leaving 3 bases unmatched. In germline, CDR1 is SGHTS, CDR2 YDEGEE. CDR3: CASSVGTSGKETQYF. The CDR3 nucleotides are TGTGCCAGCAGCGTCGGGACTAGCGGGAAAGAGACCCAGTACTTC. Drawing the rest from reference TRBV5-8 and TRBJ2-5, the complete variable domain is EAGVTQSPTHLIKTRGQQATLRCSPISGHTSVYWYQQALGLGLQFLLWYDEGEERNRGNFPPRFSGRQFPNYSSELNVNALELEDSALYLCASSVGTSGKETQYFGPGTRLLVL.

This clonotype was detected many times. The CDR3 bases are TGCAGCGGGGGGCCTTCTAGCGGGAGCTACGAGCAGTACTTC. It specifies CSGGPSSGSYEQYF. This chain links TRBV20-1 with TRBJ2-7, with 10 bases matching TRBD2. The CDR3 has 14 residues. Germline assignment: CDR1 DFQATT and CDR2 SNEGSKA (reference sequence).

This clonotype was seen repeatedly, ten times or more. The chain is built from TRBV2 and TRBJ2-7; D gene ambiguous. The ends were cut back, 7 bases at V and 4 bases at J, with 11 bases in the middle. The CDR3 covers 12 residues. Germline CDR1 reads SNHLY; CDR2 reads FYNNEI. The CDR3 bases are TGTGCCAGCACCCTCGACGGTTACGAGCAGTACTTC. Translation: CASTLDGYEQYF.

The rearrangement links TRBV7-2 to TRBJ2-2; D gene uncertain. The CDR3 length is 15 residues. Trimming took off 2 bases at V and 2 bases at J, with 9 bases between the two ends. Germline values: CDR1 SGHTA, CDR2 FQGNSA. The CDR3 region has the DNA TGTGCCAGCAGCTTATTTCACAACAACACCGGGGAGCTGTTTTTT. Translation: CASSLFHNNTGELFF.

This clonotype occurred a few times. The chain employs TRBV3-1 and TRBJ1-3; D might be TRBD1 (5 bases). Trimming took off 3 bases at V and 0 bases at J, with 12 bases between the two ends. This CDR3 spans 16 amino acids. Germline CDR1 is LGHDT and CDR2 is YNNKEL (reference sequence). In DNA form, the CDR3 reads TGTGCCAGCAGCCAGGCGGGGGGGACCTCTGGAAACACCATATATTTT. Protein sequence: CASSQAGGTSGNTIYF.

This clonotype was recorded only once. The chain uses TRBV6-2 or TRBV6-3 and TRBJ2-2; D is unresolved. The CDR3 spans 14 residues. V lost 1 base and J 10 bases, leaving 13 bases between the germline ends. Germline CDR1 is MNHEY and CDR2 is SVGEGT. The CDR3 bases are TGTGCCAGCAGTTACTTATTAATCGGCGAGGAGCTGTTTTTT. Translation gives CASSYLLIGEELFF.

The chain uses TRBV15 and TRBJ2-3, with 7 bases aligning to TRBD2. Germline V gene lookup returns CDR1 LNHNV and CDR2 YYDKDF (reference sequence). The CDR3 contains 17 residues. Germline trimming cut 3 bases from V and 0 bases from J; bases unmatched to any gene: 9. The CDR3 spells CATSSAPGGGSTDTQYF. The CDR3 nucleotides read TGTGCCACCAGCAGCGCCCCGGGGGGAGGGAGCACAGATACGCAGTATTTT.

In its sample, this clonotype was seen a few times. The chain links TRBV27 to TRBJ2-1, with a possible D match to TRBD1 (5 bases). This CDR3 has 14 amino acids. The V and J ends lost 6 bases and 1 base respectively, with 10 bases between them. CDR1 is MNHEY, CDR2 SMNVEV, per germline (reference sequence). The CDR3 nucleotides read TGTGCCAGCAGGCGTACAGGTTCCTACAATGAGCAGTTCTTC. It yields the protein CASRRTGSYNEQFF.

In regard to this clonotype: A much larger clone differs by one base, so this may be a read error. V gene TRBV12-3 or TRBV12-4 combines with J gene TRBJ1-1; no reliable D call. The length of the CDR3 is 12 residues. The germline V and J ends were trimmed by 3 bases and 5 bases, with 7 bases remaining between them. This chain's CDR3 is CASSLLQTEAFF. The CDR3, as DNA: TGTGCCAGCAGTTTGTTACAGACTGAAGCTTTCTTT.

This clonotype appeared a few times. CDR3 DNA: TGTGCCAGCAGGCCAGGGTGGACTGAAGCTTTCTTT. It encodes CASRPGWTEAFF. This chain joins TRBV28 and TRBJ1-1; weak D call: TRBD1 (5 bases). CDR3 length: 12 amino acids. V was cut by 6 bases and J by 5 bases, with 10 bases left in between. Germline lookup yields CDR1 MDHEN and CDR2 SYDVKM.

This clonotype has just a few counts. The DNA for the CDR3 is TGCAGTGCTAGAAAGCGGGGCCGGGCCCCAGAGACCCAGTACTTC. Its translation is CSARKRGRAPETQYF. The chain recombines TRBV20-1 with TRBJ2-5, with 7 bases identical to TRBD2. Trimming cost V 2 bases and J 4 bases; bases outside gene matches: 10. The germline CDR1 and CDR2 sequences are DFQATT and SNEGSKA (reference sequence). The CDR3 has 15 amino acids.

This clonotype appeared a few times. This chain joins TRBV11-3 and TRBJ2-1; possibly TRBD1 or TRBD2 for D (7 bases each). The length of the CDR3 is 16 residues. Germline V gene sequence: CDR1 SGHNT, CDR2 YENEEA. Trimming took 3 bases from V and 13 from J, leaving 25 bases between them. The CDR3 bases are TGTGCCAGCAGCTTTGGGAGGGGAGACAGGGCCAGGTTACAGTTCTTC. The encoded protein is CASSFGRGDRARLQFF.

This clonotype was observed a handful of times. The J gene is TRBJ2-7, the V gene TRBV15; 7 bases fit TRBD2. There are 16 residues in the CDR3. With 1 base clipped from V and 1 base from J, the junction kept 7 bases outside the gene matches. CDR1 and CDR2 (germline): LNHNV, YYDKDF (reference sequence). In nucleotides, the CDR3 is TGTGCCACCAGCAGAGGTAGCGGGCCGACTTCCTACGAGCAGTACTTC. Translated: CATSRGSGPTSYEQYF.

This clonotype has a count of ten or more. The J gene is TRBJ1-4, the V gene TRBV11-2, with a possible D match to TRBD1 (6 bases). Germline-derived CDR1 and CDR2 are SGHAT and FQNNGV. This CDR3 spans 16 amino acids. The V gene lost 2 bases and the J gene lost 0 bases, with 10 bases spanning the gap. The CDR3 here is CASSLRGDPTNEKLFF. In nucleotides, the CDR3 is TGTGCCAGCAGCTTAAGGGGGGATCCAACTAATGAAAAACTGTTTTTT.

This clonotype was counted at least ten times. The J gene is TRBJ2-1, the V gene TRBV6-2 or TRBV6-3; 12 bases match TRBD2. V gave up 4 bases and J gave up 8 bases; unmatched junction bases: 12. This CDR3 is 17 amino acids long. Germline lookup yields CDR1 MNHEY and CDR2 SVGEGT. Written as DNA, the CDR3 is TGTGCCAGCAGTTCCCCCCCCACTAGCGGGAGGACCGATGAGCAGTTCTTC. Its translation is CASSSPPTSGRTDEQFF.